What follows are 24 T cell receptor beta chains derived from one specimen sequenced in a study of vaccination and CD4 T cells after COVID-19. For these TCRs, the target antigens are not known. Cultured CD4+ T-cell DNA underwent Oncomine TCR Beta short-read sequencing. TCRdb independently ran MiXCR on the PCR reads; one entry per CDR3 protein. The data show under 15,000 distinct CDR3 sequences, 75% seen once. Documented treatment: approximately nine-day PBMC culture with coronavirus spike peptide pools or control peptides (ViraFEST assay). The sequenced sample was CD4+ T cells from blood, cultured in vitro. The origin of the receptors is a human donor who had recovered from COVID-19.

The chain carries TRBV20-1 and TRBJ2-3; TRBD2 might be the D (5 bases). The CDR3 is 14 amino acids. The germline V and J ends were trimmed by 1 base and 6 bases, with 14 bases remaining between them. Germline V gives CDR1 DFQATT, CDR2 SNEGSKA (reference sequence). The CDR3 sequence: CSARVAGHWDTQYF. In DNA, the CDR3 is TGCAGTGCTAGAGTTGCGGGCCACTGGGATACGCAGTATTTT.

The chain joins TRBV6-2 or TRBV6-3 to TRBJ2-7, with 10 bases that match TRBD1. Germline CDR1 is MNHEY and CDR2 is SVGEGT. The CDR3 sequence is 19 residues long. The J segment lost 1 base and the V segment lost 5 bases, leaving 17 bases of the junction unmatched. The CDR3 protein is CASSLPTGGAWVPSYEQYF. For the CDR3, the DNA is TGTGCCAGCAGTCTTCCGACAGGGGGCGCATGGGTCCCTTCCTACGAGCAGTACTTC.

The chain carries TRBV2 and TRBJ1-5; D gene unclear. The V gene's germline CDR1 is SNHLY and CDR2 FYNNEI. The CDR3 consists of 13 residues. V dropped 4 bases and J dropped 3 bases, with 7 bases sitting between them. CDR3 sequence (DNA): TGTGCCAGCAGTGGAAGTTACAATCAGCCCCAGCATTTT. Translated: CASSGSYNQPQHF.

The genes are TRBV6-5 and TRBJ1-1; tentative D call: TRBD1 (5 bases). Germline V gene lookup returns CDR1 MNHEY and CDR2 SVGAGI. This CDR3 has 14 residues. V was clipped by 2 bases and J by 4 bases, with 11 bases between them. The CDR3 DNA follows: TGTGCCAGCAGTTACGCCCAGGGAGGCACTGAAGCTTTCTTT. Its translation is CASSYAQGGTEAFF.

The chain couples TRBV5-6 to TRBJ1-6; D ambiguous. The CDR3 has 14 amino acids. Trimming took off 4 bases at V and 10 bases at J, with 15 bases between the two ends. Germline CDR1 reads SGHDT; CDR2 reads YYEEEE. This CDR3 is CASSPEHRASPLHF. The CDR3 DNA reads as TGTGCCAGCAGCCCCGAACATCGGGCCTCACCCCTCCACTTT.

The chain carries TRBV7-9 and TRBJ2-2; a weak D match, TRBD1 (6 bases). Trimming shortened V by 2 bases and J by 0 bases, and 10 bases separated the two germline ends. The CDR3 contains 16 residues. Germline V lookup: CDR1 SEHNR, CDR2 FQNEAQ (reference sequence). CDR3 amino acids: CASSLSDRPNTGELFF. CDR3 coding DNA: TGTGCCAGCAGCTTAAGTGACAGGCCGAACACCGGGGAGCTGTTTTTT.

This clonotype turned up a few times. The chain recombines TRBV20-1 with TRBJ2-7; 16 bases map to TRBD2. Germline V lookup: CDR1 DFQATT, CDR2 SNEGSKA (reference sequence). The CDR3 loop spans 17 amino acids. V shed 3 bases, J shed 4 bases, and the junction held 9 bases outside the gene matches. In DNA form, the CDR3 reads TGCAGTGCTAGGGGACTAGCGGGAGGGGAAGGCCCTTACGAGCAGTACTTC. Its protein product is CSARGLAGGEGPYEQYF.

V and J are TRBV12-3 or TRBV12-4 and TRBJ2-3; D may correspond to TRBD1 or TRBD2 (7 bases each). Trimming removed 2 bases at V and 4 bases at J, with 19 bases between. This CDR3 spans 17 amino acids. The CDR3 sequence is CASSLSKGRGQADTQYF. CDR3 nucleotide sequence: TGTGCCAGCAGTTTATCAAAGGGGAGGGGGCAGGCAGATACGCAGTATTTT.

The chain is built from TRBV11-3 and TRBJ2-5; 7 positions match TRBD1. Germline assignment: CDR1 SGHNT and CDR2 YENEEA. Trimming cost V 8 bases and J 7 bases; bases outside gene matches: 10. The CDR3 loop spans 13 amino acids. CDR3 sequence: CASGTGELGTQYF. The CDR3 nucleotides read TGTGCCAGCGGTACAGGGGAGCTAGGGACCCAGTACTTC.

This clonotype appeared a single time. This chain uses TRBV7-2 with TRBJ1-6; 7 bases agree with TRBD1. CDR3 length: 16 amino acids. V was pared by 7 bases and J by 6 bases, with 12 bases of the junction left unmatched. Germline V gene lookup returns CDR1 SGHTA and CDR2 FQGNSA. CDR3 bases: TGTGCCAGCACCCCCGGGACAGATCGGGCTAATTCACCCCTCCACTTT. Protein sequence: CASTPGTDRANSPLHF.

The chain employs TRBV15 and TRBJ1-1, with 11 bases matching TRBD1. The CDR3 is 16 amino acids. Per germline, CDR1 LNHNV and CDR2 YYDKDF (reference sequence). V lost 3 bases to trimming and J lost 4 bases; unmatched junction nucleotides: 7. CDR3 DNA: TGTGCCACCAGCAGGAGACCCGGGACAGGGGGCACTGAAGCTTTCTTT. Its protein is CATSRRPGTGGTEAFF. Based on the CDR3 plus reference TRBV15 and TRBJ1-1, the full variable domain is DAMVIQNPRYQVTQFGKPVTLSCSQTLNHNVMYWYQQKSSQAPKLLFHYYDKDFNNEADTPDNFQSRRPNTSFCFLDIRSPGLGDTAMYLCATSRRPGTGGTEAFFGQGTRLTVV.

The V call is TRBV6-1, the J call TRBJ1-1; D is possibly TRBD1 (6 bases). CDR3 length: 15 amino acids. The germline CDR1 and CDR2 sequences are MNHNS and SASEGT. Deletions cut 5 bases from V and 8 bases from J, with 21 bases between. The CDR3 sequence: CASSRGAAGNVEAFF. The CDR3 coding sequence is TGTGCCAGCAGTCGGGGGGCCGCCGGCAATGTCGAAGCTTTCTTT.

This chain connects TRBV28 to TRBJ1-1, with 9 nucleotides matching TRBD1. J lost 0 bases, V lost 5 bases, and 10 bases had no gene match. The germline V gene encodes CDR1 MDHEN and CDR2 SYDVKM. CDR3 length equals 17 residues. The CDR3 sequence is CASSRSRTGAMNTEAFF. The CDR3 coding sequence is TGTGCCAGCAGTCGAAGCAGGACAGGGGCAATGAACACTGAAGCTTTCTTT. Full variable domain (outside the CDR3, taken from reference TRBV28 and TRBJ1-1): DVKVTQSSRYLVKRTGEKVFLECVQDMDHENMFWYRQDPGLGLRLIYFSYDVKMKEKGDIPEGYSVSREKKERFSLILESASTNQTSMYLCASSRSRTGAMNTEAFFGQGTRLTVV.

This clonotype has a handful of counts. The chain uses TRBV6-1 and TRBJ1-5, with a possible D match to TRBD1 (5 bases). This CDR3 is 13 amino acids long. In germline, CDR1 is MNHNS, CDR2 SASEGT. The V gene lost 3 bases and the J gene lost 6 bases, with 9 bases spanning the gap. In DNA, the CDR3 is TGTGCCAGCAGTGATGGGGGGAGTCAGCCCCAGCATTTT. It specifies CASSDGGSQPQHF.

The V gene is TRBV7-9, the J gene TRBJ2-3; D is unresolved. The CDR3 has 15 residues. Per germline, CDR1 SEHNR and CDR2 FQNEAQ (reference sequence). V was clipped by 1 base and J by 1 base, with 9 bases between them. The CDR3 loop is CASSLDSPGTDTQYF. The CDR3 DNA sequence: TGTGCCAGCAGCTTAGACTCCCCTGGCACAGATACGCAGTATTTT.

The genes are TRBV6-2 or TRBV6-3 and TRBJ1-5; D is possibly TRBD1 (5 bases). Trimming removed 2 bases at V and 9 bases at J, with 11 bases between. Germline assignment: CDR1 MNHEY and CDR2 SVGEGT. The CDR3 covers 13 residues. The DNA for the CDR3 is TGTGCCAGCAGTTACGGGGGACCGGGGCCCCAGCATTTT. Translating gives CASSYGGPGPQHF.

The chain combines TRBV20-1 with TRBJ2-7, with D possibly matching TRBD1 (6 bases). Germline values: CDR1 DFQATT, CDR2 SNEGSKA (reference sequence). Trimming cost V 2 bases and J 5 bases, with 7 bases left between them. The CDR3 spans 11 residues. The CDR3 nucleotides are TGCAGTGCTAGAAGGACAGACGAGCAGTACTTC. Protein: CSARRTDEQYF.

The rearrangement uses TRBV20-1 and TRBJ2-3; 12 nucleotides align to TRBD2. The CDR3 extends over 16 amino acids. Unmatched junction bases numbered 3, after V lost 0 bases and J lost 2 bases. Germline V lookup: CDR1 DFQATT, CDR2 SNEGSKA (reference sequence). In nucleotides, the CDR3 is TGCAGTGCTAGAGACCCTAGCGGGAGGGACACAGATACGCAGTATTTT. Its translation: CSARDPSGRDTDTQYF.

Written as DNA, the CDR3 is TGTGCCAGCCTAGGAACGTCGGGTCAGCCCCAGCATTTT. Encoded protein: CASLGTSGQPQHF. The chain is built from TRBV6-1 and TRBJ1-5; D not certain. CDR1 MNHNS and CDR2 SASEGT come from the germline V gene. V lost 8 bases to trimming and J lost 6 bases, with 14 bases between them. This CDR3 has 13 residues.

This clonotype was seen only once. The chain has TRBV10-2 and TRBJ1-6; a possible D gene is TRBD1 (6 bases). The germline V gene encodes CDR1 WSHSY and CDR2 SAAADI. V was clipped by 6 bases and J by 6 bases, with 12 bases between them. This CDR3 is built from 14 residues. The CDR3 coding sequence is TGCGCCAGCAGCCACGGACAGCTTAATTCACCCCTCCACTTT. Protein sequence: CASSHGQLNSPLHF.

The chain carries TRBV24-1 and TRBJ2-2; weak D call: TRBD1 (5 bases). Germline CDR1 reads KGHDR; CDR2 reads SFDVKD. V lost 0 bases, J lost 3 bases, and 13 bases lay in between. The CDR3 extends over 17 amino acids. CDR3: CATSDLSRVGDTGELFF. The CDR3 nucleotides are TGTGCCACCAGTGATTTGAGCAGGGTGGGTGACACCGGGGAGCTGTTTTTT.

This clonotype was counted a few times. Compared with germline, one end of the junction differs, possibly owing to a read error. This chain uses TRBV15 with TRBJ1-5; TRBD1 is a possible D gene (5 bases). Germline V gene data show CDR1 as LNHNV and CDR2 as YYDKDF (reference sequence). The CDR3 is 13 residues long. The CDR3 DNA reads TGTGCCACCGGCAGGGTGGGGGGTCAGCCCCAGCATTTT. Its protein product is CATGRVGGQPQHF.

V usage is TRBV24-1 and J usage is TRBJ2-3; 13 nucleotides align to TRBD2. CDR3 length: 17 residues. Germline V gives CDR1 KGHDR, CDR2 SFDVKD. The J segment lost 0 bases and the V segment lost 5 bases, leaving 4 bases of the junction unmatched. The CDR3 protein is CATSGLAGGSSTDTQYF. In DNA form, the CDR3 reads TGTGCCACCAGTGGACTAGCGGGAGGTTCTAGCACAGATACGCAGTATTTT.

V gene TRBV5-1 combines with J gene TRBJ2-7; D possibly corresponds to TRBD2 (8 bases). V gave up 1 base and J gave up 6 bases, with 14 bases separating them. The CDR3 consists of 14 residues. The germline V gene has CDR1 SGHRS and CDR2 YFSETQ. Written as DNA, the CDR3 is TGCGCCAGCAGCTTGAATAGCGGGACAGTCGAGCAGTACTTC. This gives the protein CASSLNSGTVEQYF.